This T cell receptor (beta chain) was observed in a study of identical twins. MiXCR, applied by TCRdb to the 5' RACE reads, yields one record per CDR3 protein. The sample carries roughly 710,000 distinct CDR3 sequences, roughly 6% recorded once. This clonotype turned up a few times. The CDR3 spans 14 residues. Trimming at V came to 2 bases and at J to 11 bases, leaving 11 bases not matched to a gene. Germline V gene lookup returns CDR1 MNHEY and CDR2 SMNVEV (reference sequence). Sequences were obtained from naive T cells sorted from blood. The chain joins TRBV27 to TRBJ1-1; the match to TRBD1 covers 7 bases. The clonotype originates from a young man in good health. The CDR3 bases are TGTGCCAGCAGTTTACTAGGGGGCCCTAAGGAGGCTTTCTTT. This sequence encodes CASSLLGGPKEAFF.